This TCR beta chain was sequenced during a study of T cells after yellow fever vaccination. Study overall: Low-cell-number fractions underwent preparation using SMART-Seq v4 Ultra Low Input.

Notes on the study in general: Booster samples showed a return of most primary-vaccination clones (around 95% CD4, 70% to 90% CD8). Weaker overall, the secondary response nonetheless peaked faster (day 5 versus 15).

This clonotype occurred a few times. Antigen: not known. Per germline, CDR1 MNHEY and CDR2 SVGAGI. CDR3 length equals 15 residues. V was clipped by 4 bases and J by 0 bases, with 11 bases between them. A universal primer site and UMIs were added as TCR cDNA was made by 5'RACE template switching. TCRdb analysed the 5' RACE reads with MiXCR anew, one entry per CDR3 protein. The sample shows 500,000 to 650,000 distinct CDR3 sequences, more than 9% of them seen only once. The sequence was collected from a man between 25 and 39 years old who received the YFV17D yellow fever vaccine. This chain joins TRBV6-5 and TRBJ2-3; a possible D gene is TRBD1 (6 bases). Sample: PBMCs, taken on the day of the yellow fever booster vaccination. Here the CDR3 DNA reads TGTGCCAGCAGTTTGTTCAGGGGTAGCACAGATACGCAGTATTTT. Protein product: CASSLFRGSTDTQYF.